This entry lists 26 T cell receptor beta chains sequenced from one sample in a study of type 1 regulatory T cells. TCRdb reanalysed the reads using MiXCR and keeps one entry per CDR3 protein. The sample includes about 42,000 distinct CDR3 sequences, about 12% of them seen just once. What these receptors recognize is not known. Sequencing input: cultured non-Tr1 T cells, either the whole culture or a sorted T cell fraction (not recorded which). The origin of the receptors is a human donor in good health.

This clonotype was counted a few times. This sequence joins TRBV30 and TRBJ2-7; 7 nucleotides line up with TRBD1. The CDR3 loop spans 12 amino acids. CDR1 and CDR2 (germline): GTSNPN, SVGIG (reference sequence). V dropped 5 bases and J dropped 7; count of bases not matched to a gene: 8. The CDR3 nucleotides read TGTGCCTGGGGATGGGACAGAGGAGAGCAGTACTTC. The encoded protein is CAWGWDRGEQYF.

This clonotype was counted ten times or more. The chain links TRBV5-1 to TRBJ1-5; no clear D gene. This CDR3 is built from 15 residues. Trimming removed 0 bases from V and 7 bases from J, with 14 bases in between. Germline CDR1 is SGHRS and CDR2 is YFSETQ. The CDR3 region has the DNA TGCGCCAGCAGCTTGGGAGCCTCAGATAACCAGCCCCAGCATTTT. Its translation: CASSLGASDNQPQHF.

The CDR3 nucleotides read TGTGCCAGCAGCCCGACTAGCGGGAGATACGAGCAGTACTTC. It is translated as CASSPTSGRYEQYF. J is TRBJ2-7 and V is TRBV7-2, with 12 bases aligning to TRBD2. The V gene end was trimmed by 5 bases and the J gene end by 4 bases; junction bases not matched to a gene: 3. The germline CDR1 and CDR2 sequences are SGHTA and FQGNSA. The CDR3 consists of 14 residues.

The CDR3, as DNA: TGCGCCAGCAGCTTGGAAGGGACCTCAAGCTCCTACGAGCAGTACTTC. It is translated as CASSLEGTSSSYEQYF. This chain connects TRBV5-1 to TRBJ2-7; D might be TRBD1 or TRBD2, each matching 5 bases. The germline V and J ends were trimmed by 0 bases and 0 bases, with 13 bases remaining between them. The CDR3 is 16 residues long. Germline V gene lookup returns CDR1 SGHRS and CDR2 YFSETQ.

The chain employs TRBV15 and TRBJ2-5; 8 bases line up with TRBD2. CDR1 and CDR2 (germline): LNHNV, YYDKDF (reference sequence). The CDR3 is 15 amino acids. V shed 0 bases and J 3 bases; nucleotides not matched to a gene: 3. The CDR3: CATSREVSGKETQYF. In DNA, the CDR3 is TGTGCCACCAGCAGAGAGGTTAGCGGGAAAGAGACCCAGTACTTC.

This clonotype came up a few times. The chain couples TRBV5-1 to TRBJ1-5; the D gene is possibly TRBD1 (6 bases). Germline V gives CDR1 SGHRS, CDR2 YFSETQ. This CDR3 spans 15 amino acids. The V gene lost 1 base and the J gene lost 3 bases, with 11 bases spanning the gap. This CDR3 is CASSLTGGFNQPQHF. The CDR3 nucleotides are TGCGCCAGCAGCTTGACCGGGGGCTTCAATCAGCCCCAGCATTTT.

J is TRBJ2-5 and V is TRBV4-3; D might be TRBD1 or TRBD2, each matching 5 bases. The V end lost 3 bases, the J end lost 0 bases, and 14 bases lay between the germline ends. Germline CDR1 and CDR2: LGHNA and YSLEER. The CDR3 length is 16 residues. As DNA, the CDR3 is TGCGCCAGCAGCCAGGGTCCCGGGACCAACCAAGAGACCCAGTACTTC. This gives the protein CASSQGPGTNQETQYF.

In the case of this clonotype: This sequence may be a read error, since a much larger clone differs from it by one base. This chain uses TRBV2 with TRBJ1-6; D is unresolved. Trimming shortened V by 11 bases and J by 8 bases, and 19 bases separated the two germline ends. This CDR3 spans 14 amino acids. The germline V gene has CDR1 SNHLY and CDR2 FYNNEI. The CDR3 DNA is TGTGCCGGTAAAGAGCAGGCTTTGGATTCACCCCTCCACTTT. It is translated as CAGKEQALDSPLHF.

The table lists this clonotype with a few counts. The CDR3 sequence: CASSPPGRLNTEAFF. The CDR3, as DNA: TGTGCCAGCAGCCCGCCGGGACGGTTGAACACTGAAGCTTTCTTT. This rearrangement joins TRBV5-4 to TRBJ1-1, with D possibly TRBD1 on 5 matching bases. Trimming pared 4 bases from V and 0 bases from J, leaving 13 bases between. Germline CDR1 reads SGHNT; CDR2 reads YYREEE (reference sequence). This CDR3 is 15 amino acids long.

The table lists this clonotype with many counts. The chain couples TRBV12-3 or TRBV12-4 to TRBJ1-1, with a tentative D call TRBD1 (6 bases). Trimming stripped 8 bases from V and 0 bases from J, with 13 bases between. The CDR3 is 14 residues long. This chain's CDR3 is CASRGGAMNTEAFF. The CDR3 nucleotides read TGTGCCAGCCGAGGGGGGGCAATGAACACTGAAGCTTTCTTT.

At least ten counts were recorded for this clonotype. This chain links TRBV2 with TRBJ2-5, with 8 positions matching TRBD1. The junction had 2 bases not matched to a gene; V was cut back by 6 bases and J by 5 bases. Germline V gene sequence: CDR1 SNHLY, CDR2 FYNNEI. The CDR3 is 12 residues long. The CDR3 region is CASRDRAETQYF. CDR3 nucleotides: TGTGCCAGCAGGGACAGGGCGGAGACCCAGTACTTC.

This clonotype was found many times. The CDR3 sequence is CASSIQGDGYTF. For the CDR3, the DNA is TGCGCCAGCAGCATACAGGGGGATGGCTACACCTTC. This chain joins TRBV5-1 and TRBJ1-2, with TRBD1 matching over 8 bases. CDR1 and CDR2 (germline): SGHRS, YFSETQ. Germline trimming cut 4 bases from V and 6 bases from J; bases unmatched to any gene: 2. This CDR3 has 12 residues.

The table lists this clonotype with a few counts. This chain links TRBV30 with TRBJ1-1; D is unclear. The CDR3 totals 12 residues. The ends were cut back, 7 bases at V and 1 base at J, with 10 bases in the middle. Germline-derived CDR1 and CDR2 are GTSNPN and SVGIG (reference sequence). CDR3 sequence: CASTLGNTEAFF. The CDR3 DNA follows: TGTGCCTCTACGCTGGGGAACACTGAAGCTTTCTTT.

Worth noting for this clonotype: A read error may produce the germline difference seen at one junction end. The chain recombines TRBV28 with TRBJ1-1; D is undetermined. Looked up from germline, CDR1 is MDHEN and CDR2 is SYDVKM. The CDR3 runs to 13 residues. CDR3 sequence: CASSLNRNTETFF. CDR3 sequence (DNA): TGTGCCAGCAGTTTGAACCGGAACACTGAAACTTTCTTT.

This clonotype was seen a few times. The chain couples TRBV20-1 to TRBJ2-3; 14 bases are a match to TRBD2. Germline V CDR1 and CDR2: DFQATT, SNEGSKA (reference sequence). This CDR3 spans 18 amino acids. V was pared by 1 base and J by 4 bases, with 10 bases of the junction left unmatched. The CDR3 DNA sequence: TGCAGTGCTAGAGGGAATACGCCGGGACTAGCGGGAGCAGATACGCAGTATTTT. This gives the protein CSARGNTPGLAGADTQYF.

The CDR3, as DNA: TGTGCCAGCAGCTCCCCGGGACCCGCCCTCCATGAGCAGTTCTTC. Translated, it gives CASSSPGPALHEQFF. V is TRBV7-9 and J is TRBJ2-1; the D call may be TRBD1 or TRBD2 (5 bases each). Trimming removed 4 bases at V and 8 bases at J, with 18 bases between. CDR3 length equals 15 residues. The germline CDR1 and CDR2 sequences are SEHNR and FQNEAQ (reference sequence).

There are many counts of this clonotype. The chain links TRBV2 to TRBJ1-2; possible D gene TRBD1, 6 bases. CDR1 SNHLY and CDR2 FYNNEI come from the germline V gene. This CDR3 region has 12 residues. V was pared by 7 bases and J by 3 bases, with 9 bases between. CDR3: CASNPGDYGYTF. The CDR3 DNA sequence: TGTGCCAGCAATCCAGGGGACTATGGCTACACCTTC.

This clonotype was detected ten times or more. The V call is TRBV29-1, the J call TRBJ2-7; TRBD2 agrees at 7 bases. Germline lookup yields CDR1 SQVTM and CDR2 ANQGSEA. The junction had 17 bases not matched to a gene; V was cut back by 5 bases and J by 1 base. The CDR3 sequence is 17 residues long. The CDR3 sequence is CSVLKLVLAKRSYEQYF. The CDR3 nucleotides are TGCAGCGTTCTCAAACTGGTACTAGCGAAGAGGTCCTACGAGCAGTACTTC.

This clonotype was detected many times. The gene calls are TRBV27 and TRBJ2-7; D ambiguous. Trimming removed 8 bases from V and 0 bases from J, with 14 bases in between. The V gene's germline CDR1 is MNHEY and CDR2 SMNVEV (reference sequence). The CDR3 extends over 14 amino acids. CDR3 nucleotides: TGTGCCAGCGGTCGAGGTAGCCTCTCCTACGAGCAGTACTTC. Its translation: CASGRGSLSYEQYF.

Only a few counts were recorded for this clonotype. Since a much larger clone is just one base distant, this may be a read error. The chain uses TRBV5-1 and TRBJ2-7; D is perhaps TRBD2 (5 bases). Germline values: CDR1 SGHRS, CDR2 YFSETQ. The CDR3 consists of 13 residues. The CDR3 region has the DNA TGCGCCGGCAGCTTGGGTGGAGGCTACGAGCAGTACTTC. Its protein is CAGSLGGGYEQYF.

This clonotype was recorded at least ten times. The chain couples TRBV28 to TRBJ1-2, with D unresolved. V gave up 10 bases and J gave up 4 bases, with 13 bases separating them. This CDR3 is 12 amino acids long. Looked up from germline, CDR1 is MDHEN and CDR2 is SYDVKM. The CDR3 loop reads CATSFRSYGYTF. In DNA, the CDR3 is TGTGCCACCTCGTTCCGGAGCTATGGCTACACCTTC.

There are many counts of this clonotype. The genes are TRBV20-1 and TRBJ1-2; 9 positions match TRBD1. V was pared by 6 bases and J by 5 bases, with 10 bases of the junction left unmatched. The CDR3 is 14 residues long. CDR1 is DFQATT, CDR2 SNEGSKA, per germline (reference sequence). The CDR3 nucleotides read TGCAGTGCCCCCTCAACAGGGGGCGGATATGGCTACACCTTC. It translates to CSAPSTGGGYGYTF.

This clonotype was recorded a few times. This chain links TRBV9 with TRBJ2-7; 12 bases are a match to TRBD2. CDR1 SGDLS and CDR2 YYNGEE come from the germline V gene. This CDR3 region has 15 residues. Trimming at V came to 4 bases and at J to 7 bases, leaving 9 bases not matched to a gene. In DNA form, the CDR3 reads TGTGCCAGCAGCCCTCGACTAGCGGGAGAGTGGGAGCAGTACTTC. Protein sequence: CASSPRLAGEWEQYF.

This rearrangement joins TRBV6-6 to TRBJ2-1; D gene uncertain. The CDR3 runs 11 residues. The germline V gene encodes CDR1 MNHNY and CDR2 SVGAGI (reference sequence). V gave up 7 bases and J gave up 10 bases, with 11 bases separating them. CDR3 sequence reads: CASKNAGEQFF. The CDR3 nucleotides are TGTGCCAGCAAAAACGCCGGGGAGCAGTTCTTC.

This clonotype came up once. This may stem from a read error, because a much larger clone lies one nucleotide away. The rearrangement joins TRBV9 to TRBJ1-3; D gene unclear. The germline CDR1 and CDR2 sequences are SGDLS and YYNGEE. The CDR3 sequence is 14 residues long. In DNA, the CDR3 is TGTGCCAGCAGCGCCGGGGAGGTTGGATACACCATATATTTT. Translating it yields CASSAGEVGYTIYF. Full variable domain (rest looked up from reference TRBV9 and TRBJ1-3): DSGVTQTPKHLITATGQRVTLRCSPRSGDLSVYWYQQSLDQGLQFLIQYYNGEERAKGNILERFSAQQFPDLHSELNLSSLELGDSALYFCASSAGEVGYTIYFGEGSWLTVV.

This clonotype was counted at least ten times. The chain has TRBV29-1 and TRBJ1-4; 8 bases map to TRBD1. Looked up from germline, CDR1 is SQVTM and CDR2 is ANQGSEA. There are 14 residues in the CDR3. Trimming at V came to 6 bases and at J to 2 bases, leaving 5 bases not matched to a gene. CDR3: CSVASGGTNEKLFF. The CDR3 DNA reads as TGCAGCGTCGCCTCAGGGGGCACTAATGAAAAACTGTTTTTT.